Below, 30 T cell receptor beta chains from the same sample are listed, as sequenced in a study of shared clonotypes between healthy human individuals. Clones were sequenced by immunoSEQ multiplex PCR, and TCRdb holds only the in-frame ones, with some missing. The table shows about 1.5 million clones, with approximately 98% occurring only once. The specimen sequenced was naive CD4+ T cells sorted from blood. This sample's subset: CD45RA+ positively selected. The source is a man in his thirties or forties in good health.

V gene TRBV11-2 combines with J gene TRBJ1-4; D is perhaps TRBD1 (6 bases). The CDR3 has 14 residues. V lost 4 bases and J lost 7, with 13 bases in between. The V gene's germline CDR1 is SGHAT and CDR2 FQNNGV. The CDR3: CASSYGGVGEKLFF. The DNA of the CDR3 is TGTGCCAGCAGCTACGGGGGCGTCGGTGAAAAACTGTTTTTT.

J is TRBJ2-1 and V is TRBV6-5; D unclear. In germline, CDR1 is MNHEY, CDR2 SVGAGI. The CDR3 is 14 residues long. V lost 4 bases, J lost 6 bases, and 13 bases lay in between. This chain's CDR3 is CASSSRSFLNEQFF. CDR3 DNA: TGTGCCAGCAGTTCTAGAAGTTTCCTCAATGAGCAGTTCTTC.

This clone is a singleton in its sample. Here the CDR3 DNA reads TGTGCCAGCAGCCGGGGAGACAGGGGAACTAACTATGGCTACACCTTC. Translating it yields CASSRGDRGTNYGYTF. The genes are TRBV5-4 and TRBJ1-2; 8 bases agree with TRBD1. There are 16 residues in the CDR3. J gave up 0 bases and V 4 bases, and 8 bases lay outside the gene matches. CDR1 SGHNT and CDR2 YYREEE come from the germline V gene (reference sequence).

CDR3 DNA sequence: TGTGCCAGCAGCTTAGGGGGACAGCTCTACGAGCAGTACTTC. Translation: CASSLGGQLYEQYF. The chain is built from TRBV7-8 and TRBJ2-7; 7 bases match TRBD1. V lost 1 base to trimming and J lost 3 bases; unmatched junction nucleotides: 3. This CDR3 is 14 amino acids long. Germline-derived CDR1 and CDR2 are SGHVS and FQNEAQ.

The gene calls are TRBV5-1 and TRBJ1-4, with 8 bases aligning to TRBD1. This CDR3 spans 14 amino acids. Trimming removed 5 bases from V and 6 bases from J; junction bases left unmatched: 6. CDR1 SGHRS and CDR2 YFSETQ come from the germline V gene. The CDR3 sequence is CASSSTGVDEKLFF. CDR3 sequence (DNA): TGCGCCAGCAGTTCGACAGGGGTGGATGAAAAACTGTTTTTT.

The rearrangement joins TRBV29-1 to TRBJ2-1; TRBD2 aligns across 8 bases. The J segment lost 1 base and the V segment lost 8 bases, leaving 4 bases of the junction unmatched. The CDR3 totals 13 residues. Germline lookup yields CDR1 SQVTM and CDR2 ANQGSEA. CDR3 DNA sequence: TGCAGCATGAAGCGGGAGTCCTACAATGAGCAGTTCTTC. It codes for CSMKRESYNEQFF.

CDR3 sequence: CASEISGSLTDTQYF. CDR3 nucleotides: TGTGCCAGCGAAATTAGCGGGTCCCTCACAGATACGCAGTATTTT. V usage is TRBV28 and J usage is TRBJ2-3; 7 bases fit TRBD2. Germline CDR1 reads MDHEN; CDR2 reads SYDVKM. V lost 8 bases, J lost 2 bases, and 10 bases stayed unmatched. The CDR3 has 15 residues.

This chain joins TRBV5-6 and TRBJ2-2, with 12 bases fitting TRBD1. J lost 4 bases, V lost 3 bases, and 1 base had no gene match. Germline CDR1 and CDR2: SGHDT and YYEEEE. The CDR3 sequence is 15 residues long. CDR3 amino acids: CASSWDRGLTGELFF. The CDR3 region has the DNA TGTGCCAGCAGCTGGGACAGGGGGCTCACCGGGGAGCTGTTTTTT.

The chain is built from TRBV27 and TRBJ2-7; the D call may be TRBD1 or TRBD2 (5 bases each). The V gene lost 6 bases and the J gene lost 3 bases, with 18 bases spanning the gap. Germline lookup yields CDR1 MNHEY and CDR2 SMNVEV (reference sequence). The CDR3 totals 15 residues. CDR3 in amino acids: CASSPIGTLDYEQYF. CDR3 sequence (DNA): TGTGCCAGCAGCCCTATAGGGACGTTAGACTACGAGCAGTACTTC.

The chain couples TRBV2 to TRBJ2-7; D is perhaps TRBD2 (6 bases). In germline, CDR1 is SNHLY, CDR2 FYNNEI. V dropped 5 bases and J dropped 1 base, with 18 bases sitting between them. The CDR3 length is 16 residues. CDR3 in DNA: TGTGCCAGCAGTTTTGGCGGCCCCCGGGAGTCCTACGAGCAGTACTTC. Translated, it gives CASSFGGPRESYEQYF.

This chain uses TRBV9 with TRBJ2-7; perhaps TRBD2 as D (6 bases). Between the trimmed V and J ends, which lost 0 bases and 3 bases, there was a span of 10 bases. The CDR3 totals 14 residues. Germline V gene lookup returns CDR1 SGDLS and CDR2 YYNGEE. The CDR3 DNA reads TGTGCCAGCAGCGTAGCGTACGGGGGCTACGAGCAGTACTTC. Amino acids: CASSVAYGGYEQYF.

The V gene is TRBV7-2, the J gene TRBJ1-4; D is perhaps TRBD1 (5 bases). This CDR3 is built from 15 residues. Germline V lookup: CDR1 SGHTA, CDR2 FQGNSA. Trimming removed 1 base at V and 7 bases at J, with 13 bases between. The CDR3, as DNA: TGTGCCAGCAGCTTAGAGCCAGGGTTTTTTGAAAAACTGTTTTTT. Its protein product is CASSLEPGFFEKLFF.

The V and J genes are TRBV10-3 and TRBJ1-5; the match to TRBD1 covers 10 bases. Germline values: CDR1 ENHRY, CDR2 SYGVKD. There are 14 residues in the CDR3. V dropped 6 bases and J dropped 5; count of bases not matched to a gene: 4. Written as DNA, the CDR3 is TGTGCCATCAGAGCCGGGACAGGGGATCAGCCCCAGCATTTT. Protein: CAIRAGTGDQPQHF.

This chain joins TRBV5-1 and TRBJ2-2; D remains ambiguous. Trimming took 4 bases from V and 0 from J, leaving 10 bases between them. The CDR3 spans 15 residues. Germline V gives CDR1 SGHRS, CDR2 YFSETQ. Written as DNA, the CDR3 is TGCGCCAGCAGCATAGCTATTTCGAACACCGGGGAGCTGTTTTTT. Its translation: CASSIAISNTGELFF.

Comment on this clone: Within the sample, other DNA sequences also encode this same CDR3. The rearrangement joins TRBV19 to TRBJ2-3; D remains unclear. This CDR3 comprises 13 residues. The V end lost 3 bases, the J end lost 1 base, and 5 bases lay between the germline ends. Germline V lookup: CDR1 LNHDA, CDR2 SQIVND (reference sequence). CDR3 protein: CASSITGTDTQYF. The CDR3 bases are TGTGCCAGTAGTATTACAGGCACAGATACGCAGTATTTT. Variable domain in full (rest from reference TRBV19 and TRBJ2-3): DGGITQSPKYLFRKEGQNVTLSCEQNLNHDAMYWYRQDPGQGLRLIYYSQIVNDFQKGDIAEGYSVSREKKESFPLTVTSAQKNPTAFYLCASSITGTDTQYFGPGTRLTVL.

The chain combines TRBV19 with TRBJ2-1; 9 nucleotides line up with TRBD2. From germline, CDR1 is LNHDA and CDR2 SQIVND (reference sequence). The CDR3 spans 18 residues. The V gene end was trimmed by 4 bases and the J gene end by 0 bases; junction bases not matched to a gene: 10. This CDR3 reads CASSTTPLAGSSYNEQFF. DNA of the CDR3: TGTGCCAGTAGTACAACTCCCCTAGCGGGGAGCTCCTACAATGAGCAGTTCTTC.

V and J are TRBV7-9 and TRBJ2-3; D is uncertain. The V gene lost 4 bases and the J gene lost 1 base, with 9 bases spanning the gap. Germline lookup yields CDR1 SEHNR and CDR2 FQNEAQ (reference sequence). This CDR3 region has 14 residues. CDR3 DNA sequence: TGTGCCAGCAGCTCGCACGTGGGCACAGATACGCAGTATTTT. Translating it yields CASSSHVGTDTQYF.

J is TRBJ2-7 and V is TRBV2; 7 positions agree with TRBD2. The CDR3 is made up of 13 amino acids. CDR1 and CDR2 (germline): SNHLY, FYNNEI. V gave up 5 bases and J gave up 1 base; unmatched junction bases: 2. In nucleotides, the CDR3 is TGTGCCAGCAGTACGGGGGGATCCTACGAGCAGTACTTC. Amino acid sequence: CASSTGGSYEQYF.

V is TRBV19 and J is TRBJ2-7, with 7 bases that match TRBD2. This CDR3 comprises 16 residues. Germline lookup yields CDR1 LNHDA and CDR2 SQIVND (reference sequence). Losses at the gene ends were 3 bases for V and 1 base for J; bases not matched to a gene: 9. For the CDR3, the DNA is TGTGCCAGTAGTATTCTCGGGGGGATTGGGTCCTACGAGCAGTACTTC. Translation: CASSILGGIGSYEQYF.

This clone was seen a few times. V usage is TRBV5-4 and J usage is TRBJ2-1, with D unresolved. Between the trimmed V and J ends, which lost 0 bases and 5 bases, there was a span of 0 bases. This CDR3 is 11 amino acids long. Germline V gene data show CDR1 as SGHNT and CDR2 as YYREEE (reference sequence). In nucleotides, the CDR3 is TGTGCCAGCAGCTTGGACAATGAGCAGTTCTTC. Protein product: CASSLDNEQFF.

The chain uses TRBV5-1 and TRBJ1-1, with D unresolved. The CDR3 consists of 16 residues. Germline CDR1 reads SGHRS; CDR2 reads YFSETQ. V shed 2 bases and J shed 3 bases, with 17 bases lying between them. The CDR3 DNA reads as TGCGCCAGCAGCTTCACTGGGGATGGGTGGCACACTGAAGCTTTCTTT. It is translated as CASSFTGDGWHTEAFF.

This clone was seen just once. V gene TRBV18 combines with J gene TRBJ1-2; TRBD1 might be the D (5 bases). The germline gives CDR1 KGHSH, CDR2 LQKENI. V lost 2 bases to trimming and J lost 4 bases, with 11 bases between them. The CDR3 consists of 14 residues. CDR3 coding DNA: TGTGCCAGCTCACCAAAGGGGACGGGCTATGGCTACACCTTC. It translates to CASSPKGTGYGYTF.

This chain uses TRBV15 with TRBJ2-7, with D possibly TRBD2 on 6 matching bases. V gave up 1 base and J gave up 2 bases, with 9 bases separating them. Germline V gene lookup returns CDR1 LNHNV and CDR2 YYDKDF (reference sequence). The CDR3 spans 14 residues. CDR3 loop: CATSRVRGTYEQYF. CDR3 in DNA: TGTGCCACCAGCAGAGTGCGGGGAACCTACGAGCAGTACTTC.

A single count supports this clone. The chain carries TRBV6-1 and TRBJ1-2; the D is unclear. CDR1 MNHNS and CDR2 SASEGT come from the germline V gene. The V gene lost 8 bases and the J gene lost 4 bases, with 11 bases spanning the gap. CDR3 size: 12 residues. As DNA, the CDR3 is TGTGCCAGCGCGGTGGGGTTCTATGGCTACACCTTC. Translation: CASAVGFYGYTF.

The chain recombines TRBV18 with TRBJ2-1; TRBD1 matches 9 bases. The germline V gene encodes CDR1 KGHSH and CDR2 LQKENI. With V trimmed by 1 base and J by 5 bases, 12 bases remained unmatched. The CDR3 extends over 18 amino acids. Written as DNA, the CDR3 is TGTGCCAGCTCACCACAGTCTATGCCGGGACAGGGTGACAATGAGCAGTTCTTC. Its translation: CASSPQSMPGQGDNEQFF.

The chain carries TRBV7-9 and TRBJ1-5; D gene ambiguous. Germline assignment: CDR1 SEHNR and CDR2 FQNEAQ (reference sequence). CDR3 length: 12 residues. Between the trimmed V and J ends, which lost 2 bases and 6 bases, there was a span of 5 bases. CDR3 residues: CASSLNTQPQHF. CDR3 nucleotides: TGTGCCAGCAGCTTAAATACTCAGCCCCAGCATTTT. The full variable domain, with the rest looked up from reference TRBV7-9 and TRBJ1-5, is DTGVSQNPRHKITKRGQNVTFRCDPISEHNRLYWYRQTLGQGPEFLTYFQNEAQLEKSRLLSDRFSAERPKGSFSTLEIQRTEQGDSAMYLCASSLNTQPQHFGDGTRLSIL.

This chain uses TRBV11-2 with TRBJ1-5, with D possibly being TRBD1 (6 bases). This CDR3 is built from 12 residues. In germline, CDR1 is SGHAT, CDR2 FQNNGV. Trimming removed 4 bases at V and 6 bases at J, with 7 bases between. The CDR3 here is CASSSQGQPQHF. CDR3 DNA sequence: TGTGCCAGCAGCTCACAGGGTCAGCCCCAGCATTTT.

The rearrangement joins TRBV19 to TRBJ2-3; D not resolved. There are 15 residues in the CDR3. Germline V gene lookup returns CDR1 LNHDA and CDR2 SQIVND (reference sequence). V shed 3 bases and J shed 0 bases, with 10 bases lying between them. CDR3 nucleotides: TGTGCCAGTAGTATCGACCACCCCAGCACAGATACGCAGTATTTT. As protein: CASSIDHPSTDTQYF.

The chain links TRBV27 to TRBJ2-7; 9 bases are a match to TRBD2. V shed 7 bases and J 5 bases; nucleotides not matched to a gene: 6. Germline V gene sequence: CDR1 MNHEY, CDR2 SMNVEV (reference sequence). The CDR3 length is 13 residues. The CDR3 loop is CASKREVFDEQYF. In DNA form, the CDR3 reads TGTGCCAGCAAGCGGGAGGTGTTCGACGAGCAGTACTTC.

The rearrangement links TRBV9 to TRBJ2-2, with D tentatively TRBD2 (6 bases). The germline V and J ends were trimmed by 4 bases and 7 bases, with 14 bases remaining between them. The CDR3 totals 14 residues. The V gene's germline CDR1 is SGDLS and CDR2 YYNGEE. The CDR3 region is CASSPGLPYGELFF. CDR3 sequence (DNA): TGTGCCAGCAGCCCGGGACTCCCATACGGGGAGCTGTTTTTT.